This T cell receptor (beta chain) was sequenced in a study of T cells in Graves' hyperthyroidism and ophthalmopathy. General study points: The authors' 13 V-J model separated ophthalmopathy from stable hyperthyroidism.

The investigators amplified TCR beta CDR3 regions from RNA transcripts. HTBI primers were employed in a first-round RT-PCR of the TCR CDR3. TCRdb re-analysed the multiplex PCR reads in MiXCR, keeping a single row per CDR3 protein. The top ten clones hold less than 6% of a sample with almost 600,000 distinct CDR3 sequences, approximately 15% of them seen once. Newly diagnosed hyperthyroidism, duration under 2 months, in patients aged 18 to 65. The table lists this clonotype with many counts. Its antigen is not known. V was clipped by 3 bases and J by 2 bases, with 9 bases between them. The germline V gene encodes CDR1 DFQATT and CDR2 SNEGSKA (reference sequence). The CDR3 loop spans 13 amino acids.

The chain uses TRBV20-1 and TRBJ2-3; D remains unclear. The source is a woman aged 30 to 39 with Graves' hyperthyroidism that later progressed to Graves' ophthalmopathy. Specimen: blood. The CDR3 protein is CSASVAATDTQYF. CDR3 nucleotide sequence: TGCAGTGCTAGCGTGGCTGCCACAGATACGCAGTATTTT.